These 18 T cell receptor beta chains were all obtained from the same sample, sequenced in a study of control samples from healthy donors and cancer patients. The repertoire was sequenced with immunoSEQ multiplex PCR; TCRdb's copy has only in-frame clones and lacks some. Counted here are about 170,000 clones, roughly 89% occurring once; the ten biggest clones make up about 12%. The sequencing input was blood. These TCRs come from a young man in good health.

V usage is TRBV5-1 and J usage is TRBJ2-2, with D possibly being TRBD1 or TRBD2 (6 bases each). The CDR3 length is 16 residues. Germline V lookup: CDR1 SGHRS, CDR2 YFSETQ. V was clipped by 0 bases and J by 0 bases, with 9 bases between them. The CDR3 loop is CASSLGRGPNTGELFF. For the CDR3, the DNA is TGCGCCAGCAGCTTGGGCCGGGGGCCGAACACCGGGGAGCTGTTTTTT.

V and J are TRBV7-9 and TRBJ1-1; 7 bases are shared with TRBD1. The CDR3 has 14 residues. Germline V gene lookup returns CDR1 SEHNR and CDR2 FQNEAQ (reference sequence). Trimming removed 1 base from V and 1 base from J; junction bases left unmatched: 0. The DNA of the CDR3 is TGTGCCAGCAGCTTAGGGGACAGGAACACTGAAGCTTTCTTT. Translation gives CASSLGDRNTEAFF.

The CDR3 coding sequence is TGTGCCTGCCGGGACTACCCCGGAGATACGCAGTATTTT. It is translated as CACRDYPGDTQYF. The genes are TRBV19 and TRBJ2-3; 7 bases are shared with TRBD2. Germline CDR1 LNHDA, CDR2 SQIVND (reference sequence). Germline trimming cut 11 bases from V and 5 bases from J; bases unmatched to any gene: 10. The CDR3 loop spans 13 amino acids.

The chain employs TRBV18 and TRBJ1-4; D gene uncertain. This CDR3 region has 15 residues. V lost 3 bases and J 3 bases, leaving 11 bases between the germline ends. Germline CDR1 and CDR2: KGHSH and LQKENI. DNA for the CDR3: TGTGCCAGCTCACCCGCCGGGTCTCCTAATGAAAAACTGTTTTTT. Protein: CASSPAGSPNEKLFF.

The gene calls are TRBV5-1 and TRBJ2-3; D perhaps matches TRBD2 (6 bases). This CDR3 spans 14 amino acids. The germline gives CDR1 SGHRS, CDR2 YFSETQ. Trimming removed 1 base from V and 6 bases from J, with 12 bases in between. Written as DNA, the CDR3 is TGCGCCAGCAGCTTGAGCGCGGGATTCGATACGCAGTATTTT. It translates to CASSLSAGFDTQYF.

V usage is TRBV19 and J usage is TRBJ2-2; D is unclear. Trimming cost V 4 bases and J 6 bases, with 6 bases left between them. Germline CDR1 and CDR2: LNHDA and SQIVND (reference sequence). The CDR3 spans 12 residues. CDR3 sequence: CASSTGPGELFF. In nucleotides, the CDR3 is TGTGCCAGTAGTACTGGACCCGGGGAGCTGTTTTTT.

V gene TRBV18 combines with J gene TRBJ1-3; TRBD1 might be the D (5 bases). Germline CDR1 KGHSH, CDR2 LQKENI. The CDR3 spans 14 residues. V was clipped by 3 bases and J by 0 bases, with 6 bases between them. CDR3 protein: CASSPDNSGNTIYF. CDR3 in DNA: TGTGCCAGCTCACCGGACAACTCTGGAAACACCATATATTTT.

The V call is TRBV5-6, the J call TRBJ1-1; D call uncertain. Germline V gene lookup returns CDR1 SGHDT and CDR2 YYEEEE. This CDR3 is 14 amino acids long. Trimming removed 3 bases at V and 5 bases at J, with 14 bases between. CDR3 sequence: CASSSRRARTEAFF. The CDR3 DNA reads as TGTGCCAGCAGCTCCAGGCGCGCGCGGACTGAAGCTTTCTTT.

The V gene is TRBV7-2, the J gene TRBJ1-1; the D gene is possibly TRBD1 (5 bases). The CDR3 spans 15 residues. Trimming shortened V by 4 bases and J by 0 bases, and 12 bases separated the two germline ends. Germline V gives CDR1 SGHTA, CDR2 FQGNSA. The CDR3 loop is CASSSSGRVNTEAFF. CDR3 nucleotides: TGTGCCAGCAGCTCCTCAGGGAGGGTGAACACTGAAGCTTTCTTT.

This sequence joins TRBV2 and TRBJ2-2, with D possibly matching TRBD2 (5 bases). V lost 7 bases, J lost 4 bases, and 10 bases lay in between. There are 13 residues in the CDR3. Germline V gene sequence: CDR1 SNHLY, CDR2 FYNNEI. The DNA for the CDR3 is TGTGCCAGCACGAATGAGGGCACCGGGGAGCTGTTTTTT. It is translated as CASTNEGTGELFF.

This clone was seen just once. V gene TRBV21-1 combines with J gene TRBJ2-5; TRBD2 is the table's D call and was not checked against the DNA. TRBV21-1 is classified as a pseudogene. This CDR3 spans 16 amino acids. CDR3 sequence: CASSDAGGVGQETQYF. CDR3 nucleotide sequence: TGTGCCAGCAGCGACGCCGGGGGGGTGGGCCAAGAGACCCAGTACTTC.

The chain is built from TRBV5-1 and TRBJ2-6, with 12 positions matching TRBD1. Per germline, CDR1 SGHRS and CDR2 YFSETQ. Germline trimming cut 4 bases from V and 1 base from J; bases unmatched to any gene: 6. This CDR3 comprises 18 residues. The CDR3 bases are TGCGCCAGCAGCACTGGGACAGGGGGCGCGTCTGGGGCCAACGTCCTGACTTTC. It translates to CASSTGTGGASGANVLTF. Full variable domain (rest looked up from reference TRBV5-1 and TRBJ2-6): KAGVTQTPRYLIKTRGQQVTLSCSPISGHRSVSWYQQTPGQGLQFLFEYFSETQRNKGNFPGRFSGRQFSNSRSEMNVSTLELGDSALYLCASSTGTGGASGANVLTFGAGSRLTVL.

This chain connects TRBV6-2 or TRBV6-3 to TRBJ1-3, with TRBD1 as a possible D gene (5 bases). CDR3 length equals 12 residues. The V and J ends lost 3 bases and 15 bases respectively, with 15 bases between them. The germline V gene has CDR1 MNHEY and CDR2 SVGEGT. The CDR3 loop reads CASSYKGEVRYF. Here the CDR3 DNA reads TGTGCCAGCAGTTATAAAGGGGAAGTCCGATATTTT.

The chain joins TRBV15 to TRBJ2-1; D may be TRBD1 or TRBD2 (5 bases each). CDR1 is LNHNV and CDR2 is YYDKDF in the germline V gene (reference sequence). V lost 0 bases, J lost 7 bases, and 13 bases lay in between. CDR3 length: 15 amino acids. The DNA of the CDR3 is TGTGCCACCAGCAGAGATTTGGCCGAGGGGAATGAGCAGTTCTTC. Translation: CATSRDLAEGNEQFF.

V usage is TRBV7-9 and J usage is TRBJ1-2, with 8 bases aligning to TRBD1. CDR3 length: 14 residues. Germline V CDR1 and CDR2: SEHNR, FQNEAQ (reference sequence). V shed 5 bases and J 3 bases; nucleotides not matched to a gene: 5. This chain's CDR3 is CASSRDRLDYGYTF. The DNA for the CDR3 is TGTGCCAGCAGCCGGGACAGGTTGGACTATGGCTACACCTTC. Full variable domain (outside the CDR3, taken from reference TRBV7-9 and TRBJ1-2): DTGVSQNPRHKITKRGQNVTFRCDPISEHNRLYWYRQTLGQGPEFLTYFQNEAQLEKSRLLSDRFSAERPKGSFSTLEIQRTEQGDSAMYLCASSRDRLDYGYTFGSGTRLTVV.

This chain uses TRBV11-2 with TRBJ1-2; possibly TRBD1 for D (5 bases). The CDR3 is 15 amino acids. V dropped 4 bases and J dropped 2 bases, with 14 bases sitting between them. The germline V gene has CDR1 SGHAT and CDR2 FQNNGV. This CDR3 is CASSYRGSSNYGYTF. DNA for the CDR3: TGTGCCAGCAGCTATCGGGGGAGCTCAAACTATGGCTACACCTTC.

CDR3 nucleotides: TGTGCCAGCAGCCCACTGGGGAACACTGAAGCTTTCTTT. As protein: CASSPLGNTEAFF. The chain employs TRBV7-9 and TRBJ1-1; no reliable D call. The germline CDR1 and CDR2 sequences are SEHNR and FQNEAQ (reference sequence). Deletions cut 5 bases from V and 1 base from J, with 8 bases between. This CDR3 is 13 amino acids long.

The CDR3 sequence: CASSQDTGLAGKTDEQYF. The CDR3 nucleotides are TGTGCCAGCAGCCAAGACACCGGACTAGCGGGGAAAACGGACGAGCAGTACTTC. The chain is built from TRBV14 and TRBJ2-7; TRBD2 matches at 12 bases. J lost 5 bases, V lost 0 bases, and 11 bases had no gene match. Germline V gene data show CDR1 as SGHDN and CDR2 as FVKESK. The CDR3 is made up of 18 amino acids.